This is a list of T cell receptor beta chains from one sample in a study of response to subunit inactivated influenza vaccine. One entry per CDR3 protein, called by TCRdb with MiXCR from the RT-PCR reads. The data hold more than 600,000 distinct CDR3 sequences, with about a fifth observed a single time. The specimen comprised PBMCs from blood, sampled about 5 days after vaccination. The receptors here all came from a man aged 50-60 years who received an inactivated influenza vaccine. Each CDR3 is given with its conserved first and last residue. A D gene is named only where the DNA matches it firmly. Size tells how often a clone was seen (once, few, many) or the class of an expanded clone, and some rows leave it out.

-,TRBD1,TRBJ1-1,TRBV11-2,TGTGCCAGCAGCCTTACTCTACAGGGGCGAAACACTGAAGCTTTCTTT,CASSLTLQGRNTEAFF
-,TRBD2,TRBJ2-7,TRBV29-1,TGCAGCGTTGGCGCGGGAGTTTACGAGCAGTACTTC,CSVGAGVYEQYF
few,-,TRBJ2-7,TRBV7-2,TGTGCCAGCAGCTTAGCGAGGGACGGCTACGAGCAGTACTTC,CASSLARDGYEQYF
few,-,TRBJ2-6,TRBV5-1,TGCGCCAGCAGCTCGTGGGGGCCAGGGGCCAACGTCCTGACTTTC,CASSSWGPGANVLTF
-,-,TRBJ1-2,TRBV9,TGTGCCAGCAGCGCCCGGGACCTAAAGGATGCCTATGGCTACACCTTC,CASSARDLKDAYGYTF
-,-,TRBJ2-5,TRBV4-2,TGTGCCAGCAGCCAAGACACCGGAGAGACCCAGTACTTC,CASSQDTGETQYF
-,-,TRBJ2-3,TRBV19,TGTGCCAGTAGTACTCAAGGTTCGGATACGCAGTATTTT,CASSTQGSDTQYF
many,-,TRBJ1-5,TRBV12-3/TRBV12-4,TGTGCCAGCAGTTTAAGCAGGGGTCAGCCCCAGCATTTT,CASSLSRGQPQHF
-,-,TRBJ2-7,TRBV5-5,TGTGCCAGCAGCCAAGTCGCGACAGCCTCCTACGAGCAGTACTTC,CASSQVATASYEQYF
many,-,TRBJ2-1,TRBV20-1,TGCACCCCGTTCCTAGCGAGTCCCTACAATGAGCAGTTCTTC,CTPFLASPYNEQFF
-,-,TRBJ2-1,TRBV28,TGTGCCAGCAGACGCAGCAATGAGCAGTTCTTC,CASRRSNEQFF
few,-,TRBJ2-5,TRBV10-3,TGTGCCATCAGTTCATTGGACAGACAAGAGACCCAGTACTTC,CAISSLDRQETQYF
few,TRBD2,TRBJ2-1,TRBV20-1,TGCAGTGCTAGAACACGGCGGGGGGCTTACAATGAGCAGTTCTTC,CSARTRRGAYNEQFF
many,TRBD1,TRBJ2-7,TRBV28,TGTGCCAGCAGTCGACAGGGTTTGCCCAAGCAGTACTTC,CASSRQGLPKQYF
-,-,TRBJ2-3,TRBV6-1,TGTGCCAGCAGTCGGGACGGAGGCACAGATACGCAGTATTTT,CASSRDGGTDTQYF
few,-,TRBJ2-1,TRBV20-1,TGCAGTGCTAGGGGGGGGGCATTGAACAATGAGCAGTTCTTC,CSARGGALNNEQFF
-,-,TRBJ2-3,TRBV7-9,TGTGCCAGCAGCTTAGCCGAAGAACCGGCGCAGTATTTT,CASSLAEEPAQYF
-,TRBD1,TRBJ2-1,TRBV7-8,TGTGCCAGCAGCACAGCCGGGACAGACCACAATGAGCAGTTCTTC,CASSTAGTDHNEQFF
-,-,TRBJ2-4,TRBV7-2,TGTGCCAGCAGCTGGGACGGGAACATTCAGTACTTC,CASSWDGNIQYF
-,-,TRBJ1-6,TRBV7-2,TGTGCCAGCAACGCGGAGACAGAGTATAATTCACCCCTCCACTTT,CASNAETEYNSPLHF
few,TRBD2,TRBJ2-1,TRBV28,TGTGCCAGCAGGGTGGAACTAGCGGGAGTCCTCAATGAGCAGTTCTTC,CASRVELAGVLNEQFF
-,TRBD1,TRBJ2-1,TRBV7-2,TGTGCCAGCAGCTTAAGGGGACAGGGGCTTTTCTTC,CASSLRGQGLFF
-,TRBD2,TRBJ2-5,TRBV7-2,TGTGCCAGCAGCCCGCGGGCGGGAGTTGTAAAAGAGACCCAGTACTTC,CASSPRAGVVKETQYF
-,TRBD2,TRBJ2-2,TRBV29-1,TGCAGCGTTGAAGGTTGGGTCCCGGGCGGGAGGTTCACCGGGGAGCTGTTTTTT,CSVEGWVPGGRFTGELFF
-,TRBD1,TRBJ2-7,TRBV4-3,TGCGCCAGCAGCCAAAGCAGGGGGCGTTCCTACGAGCAGTACTTC,CASSQSRGRSYEQYF
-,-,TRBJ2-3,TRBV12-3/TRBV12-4,TGTGCCAGCAGTTTATATCGTAACGTAAGCACAGATACGCAGTATTTT,CASSLYRNVSTDTQYF
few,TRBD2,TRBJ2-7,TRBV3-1,TGTGCCAGCACCATGGGAGGGACCAAAACGAAGGGAGAGCAGTACTTC,CASTMGGTKTKGEQYF
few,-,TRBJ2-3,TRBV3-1,TGTGCCAGCAGCCAAGACGCGGGGGCGGCCACAGATACGCAGTATTTT,CASSQDAGAATDTQYF
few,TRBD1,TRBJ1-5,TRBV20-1,TGCAGTGCCGTAGGGACAGTAACTCAGCCCCAGCATTTT,CSAVGTVTQPQHF
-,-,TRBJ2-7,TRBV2,TGTGCCAGCATGGAGGGCCTCTACGAGCAGTACTTC,CASMEGLYEQYF
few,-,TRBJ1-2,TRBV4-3,TGCGCCAGCAGCCAGTACTTAGATCGGATTCTCTATGGCTACACCTTC,CASSQYLDRILYGYTF
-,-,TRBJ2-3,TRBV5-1,TGCGCCAGCAGCCCCTGGTTGGACAAAGATACGCAGTATTTT,CASSPWLDKDTQYF
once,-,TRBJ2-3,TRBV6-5,TGTGCCAGCAGTTACTTGGTGCAGGGGTACACAGATACGCAGTATTTT,CASSYLVQGYTDTQYF
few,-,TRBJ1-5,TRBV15,TGTGCCACCAGCAGAGCTCAGGGTAGCAATCAGCCCCAGCATTTT,CATSRAQGSNQPQHF
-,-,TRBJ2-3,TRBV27,TGTGCCAGCAGTTGGGTTCCGGCGGCAGATACGCAGTATTTT,CASSWVPAADTQYF
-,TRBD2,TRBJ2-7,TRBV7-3,TGTGCCAGCAGCTTACTAGCGGGAGTCATTGGCGAGCAGTACTTC,CASSLLAGVIGEQYF
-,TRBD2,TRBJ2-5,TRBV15,TGTGCCACCAGCAGGGGACTAGCGGGGGATCTCTCCCAAGAGACCCAGTACTTC,CATSRGLAGDLSQETQYF
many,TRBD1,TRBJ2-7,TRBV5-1,TGCGCCAGCAGCCCACTGGACAGGTCTTCCTACGAGCAGTACTTC,CASSPLDRSSYEQYF
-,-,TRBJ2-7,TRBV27,TGTGCCAGCAGTTGGGCCCCCCGACAGCCTTACGAGCAGTACTTC,CASSWAPRQPYEQYF
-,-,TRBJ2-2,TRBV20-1,TGCAGTGCTAGAGATCGGAGGGTTAACACCGGGGAGCTGTTTTTT,CSARDRRVNTGELFF
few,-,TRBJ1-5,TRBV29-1,TGCAGCGTTGGGGACCGCAGCAATCAGCCCCAGCATTTT,CSVGDRSNQPQHF
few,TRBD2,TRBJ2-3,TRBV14,TGTGCCAGCAGCCAAAACCCAGGACTAGCGCGATCCACAGATACGCAGTATTTT,CASSQNPGLARSTDTQYF
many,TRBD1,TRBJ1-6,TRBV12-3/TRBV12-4,TGTGCCAGCAGTTTTTCAGGACAGGGATACTCCCTCCACTTT,CASSFSGQGYSLHF
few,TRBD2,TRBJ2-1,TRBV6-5,TGTGCCAGCAGATATAGCGGGGGGGCGGATGAGCAGTTCTTC,CASRYSGGADEQFF
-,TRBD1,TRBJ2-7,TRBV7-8,TGTGCCAGCAGCCCACAGACAGGGTACAAGCGCGAGCAGTACTTC,CASSPQTGYKREQYF
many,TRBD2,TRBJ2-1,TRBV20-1,TGCAGTGCTAGAGATCAAATGGCTAGCGGGAGTAACAATGAGCAGTTCTTC,CSARDQMASGSNNEQFF
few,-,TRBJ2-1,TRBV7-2,TGTGCCAGCAGCTTAGCAGGTGCGGGGAAAGGTGAGCAGTTCTTC,CASSLAGAGKGEQFF
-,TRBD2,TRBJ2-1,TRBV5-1,TGCGCCAGCCGGGAGAGTAGCGGGAGTGGTGAGCAGTTCTTC,CASRESSGSGEQFF
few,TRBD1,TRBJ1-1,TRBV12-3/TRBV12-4,TGTGCCAGCAGTTCCTGGACAGGAGACAACACTGAAGCTTTCTTT,CASSSWTGDNTEAFF
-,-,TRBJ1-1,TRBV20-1,TGCAGTGCCCTTTGGCCAGAACTCACTGAAGCTTTCTTT,CSALWPELTEAFF
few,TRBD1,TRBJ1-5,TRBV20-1,TGCAGTGCTAGAGTTAGGGGGCATCCCTCCAATCAGCCCCAGCATTTT,CSARVRGHPSNQPQHF
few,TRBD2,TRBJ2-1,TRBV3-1,TGTGCCAGCAGCCGGAGTAGCGGGAGGAACAATGAGCAGTTCTTC,CASSRSSGRNNEQFF